A single sample is the source of the 17 T cell receptor beta chains below, sequenced in a study of CD8 T cells in ankylosing spondylitis. General study points: Ankylosing spondylitis blood appeared to carry a characteristic TCR beta motif of roughly eight highly homologous variants.

These TCRs' antigens remain unknown. TCRdb passed the 5' RACE reads through MiXCR, listing each CDR3 protein once. The table records under 550,000 distinct CDR3 sequences, roughly 26% of them present only once. The sample comprised blood, either unsorted or a sorted T cell fraction (not recorded which). These receptors all stem from a male donor with ankylosing spondylitis.

This clonotype showed up just a few times. The rearrangement joins TRBV27 to TRBJ1-1; D is ambiguous. The CDR3 runs to 15 residues. The germline CDR1 and CDR2 sequences are MNHEY and SMNVEV (reference sequence). V was clipped by 3 bases and J by 2 bases, with 13 bases between them. The CDR3 loop is CASSFLRHLNTEAFF. The DNA of the CDR3 is TGTGCCAGCAGTTTTTTGCGGCACCTTAACACTGAAGCTTTCTTT.

This clonotype was detected a few times. The rearrangement joins TRBV12-3 or TRBV12-4 to TRBJ1-5, with 7 nucleotides matching TRBD1. CDR3 length: 15 residues. V dropped 2 bases and J dropped 7; count of bases not matched to a gene: 8. In DNA form, the CDR3 reads TGTGCCAGCAGTTTAACGACAGGGTGGGAGCAGCCCCAGCATTTT. This translates into CASSLTTGWEQPQHF.

V usage is TRBV6-6 and J usage is TRBJ1-6; no clear D. CDR3 size: 12 residues. V was trimmed by 6 bases and J by 4 bases, leaving 4 bases between them. CDR1 is MNHNY, CDR2 SVGAGI, per germline (reference sequence). CDR3 DNA: TGTGCCAGCAGGTCTTATAATTCACCCCTCCACTTT. The encoded protein is CASRSYNSPLHF.

This clonotype was recorded many times. The chain combines TRBV29-1 with TRBJ2-3; maybe TRBD2 (6 bases). Germline values: CDR1 SQVTM, CDR2 ANQGSEA. Trimming pared 1 base from V and 4 bases from J, leaving 9 bases between. The CDR3 spans 13 residues. Here the CDR3 reads CSVEVSGADTQYF. Written as DNA, the CDR3 is TGCAGCGTTGAAGTTTCGGGGGCAGATACGCAGTATTTT.

A word on this clonotype: At one end, the junction sequence differs from germline, possibly due to a read error. The chain joins TRBV13 to TRBJ2-1, with 10 bases identical to TRBD2. This CDR3 comprises 14 residues. Germline V CDR1 and CDR2: PRHDT, FYEKMQ (reference sequence). CDR3 DNA sequence: TGTGCCAGCAGCTTGGGCCTAGCGGGAGTCGGCCGCCATTTC. Translating gives CASSLGLAGVGRHF.

This chain links TRBV9 with TRBJ2-1; D call uncertain. The germline V gene has CDR1 SGDLS and CDR2 YYNGEE. The CDR3 has 18 amino acids. V was cut by 0 bases and J by 4 bases, with 20 bases left in between. The CDR3 here is CASSVAPPQVGRYNEQFF. CDR3 DNA: TGTGCCAGCAGCGTAGCCCCACCCCAGGTGGGTAGGTACAATGAGCAGTTCTTC.

As DNA, the CDR3 is TGCAGCGCTCAATCCTCCCTCCGCTACAATGAGCAGTTCTTC. It translates to CSAQSSLRYNEQFF. V gene TRBV29-1 combines with J gene TRBJ2-1; D gene unclear. Germline CDR1 SQVTM, CDR2 ANQGSEA. The CDR3 contains 14 residues. V lost 7 bases and J 3 bases, leaving 16 bases between the germline ends.

This rearrangement joins TRBV20-1 to TRBJ2-3; tentative D call: TRBD1 (6 bases). CDR1 is DFQATT, CDR2 SNEGSKA, per germline (reference sequence). The germline V and J ends were trimmed by 6 bases and 0 bases, with 10 bases remaining between them. The CDR3 totals 13 residues. The DNA for the CDR3 is TGCAGTGCGATCAGGGGTAGCACAGATACGCAGTATTTT. It encodes CSAIRGSTDTQYF.

The chain couples TRBV29-1 to TRBJ2-2; no reliable D call. The CDR3 spans 15 residues. Germline V gives CDR1 SQVTM, CDR2 ANQGSEA. The V gene lost 6 bases and the J gene lost 5 bases, with 19 bases spanning the gap. This CDR3 reads CSVGKDPMGTGELFF. The CDR3 DNA is TGCAGCGTCGGAAAGGACCCGATGGGGACCGGGGAGCTGTTTTTT.

This chain joins TRBV25-1 and TRBJ1-1; possibly TRBD1 for D (5 bases). This CDR3 comprises 14 residues. Trimming left V 0 bases short and J 10 bases short, with 15 bases between. The germline V gene has CDR1 MGHDK and CDR2 SYGVNS. CDR3 protein: CASSEYAGGGIAFF. DNA for the CDR3: TGTGCCAGCAGTGAATATGCGGGCGGGGGGATAGCTTTCTTT.

The V and J genes are TRBV6-5 and TRBJ2-5, with unresolved D. This CDR3 spans 12 amino acids. Trimming cost V 5 bases and J 5 bases, with 9 bases left between them. Per germline, CDR1 MNHEY and CDR2 SVGAGI. The CDR3 is CASSPTFETQYF. The CDR3 region has the DNA TGTGCCAGCAGTCCGACTTTTGAGACCCAGTACTTC.

The CDR3 region is CASSEFRQGWGYTF. CDR3 bases: TGTGCCAGCAGTGAATTTCGGCAGGGTTGGGGCTACACCTTC. V is TRBV25-1 and J is TRBJ1-2; the D gene is possibly TRBD1 (5 bases). Germline V gene lookup returns CDR1 MGHDK and CDR2 SYGVNS. The CDR3 has 14 amino acids. Deletions cut 1 base from V and 8 bases from J, with 14 bases between.

CDR3: CASSGDGGYTF. DNA of the CDR3: TGTGCCAGCAGCGGGGATGGTGGCTACACCTTC. This chain connects TRBV6-6 to TRBJ1-2; D not resolved. The CDR3 is made up of 11 amino acids. Trimming removed 6 bases at V and 7 bases at J, with 9 bases between. CDR1 and CDR2 from the germline V gene are MNHNY and SVGAGI (reference sequence).

The table lists this clonotype with a few counts. The chain uses TRBV29-1 and TRBJ2-4; D is uncertain. The CDR3 covers 13 residues. Germline V CDR1 and CDR2: SQVTM, ANQGSEA. V gave up 2 bases and J gave up 0 bases, with 5 bases separating them. The CDR3: CSVEMVAKNIQYF. The CDR3 DNA reads as TGCAGCGTTGAAATGGTAGCCAAAAACATTCAGTACTTC.

This clonotype has ten or more counts. The chain links TRBV3-1 to TRBJ2-1; D is unclear. The CDR3 length is 11 residues. Trimming pared 4 bases from V and 6 bases from J, leaving 4 bases between. Germline V CDR1 and CDR2: LGHDT, YNNKEL (reference sequence). CDR3 region: CASSRSNEQFF. CDR3 nucleotides: TGTGCCAGCAGCCGTAGCAATGAGCAGTTCTTC.

The chain carries TRBV3-1 and TRBJ1-2, with unresolved D. The germline V gene encodes CDR1 LGHDT and CDR2 YNNKEL (reference sequence). CDR3 length: 15 amino acids. Trimming removed 0 bases from V and 2 bases from J, with 10 bases in between. This CDR3 reads CASSQDAASNYGYTF. In DNA form, the CDR3 reads TGTGCCAGCAGCCAAGATGCCGCCTCCAACTATGGCTACACCTTC.

This clonotype has at least ten counts. The DNA for the CDR3 is TGCAGCGCGGGGGACTTCGGCTACGAGCAGTACTTC. Translated, it gives CSAGDFGYEQYF. The J gene is TRBJ2-7, the V gene TRBV29-1, with D maybe TRBD2 (6 bases). With 7 bases removed from V and 3 bases from J, the gap between germline ends came to 13 bases. Germline CDR1 is SQVTM and CDR2 is ANQGSEA. This CDR3 has 12 amino acids.